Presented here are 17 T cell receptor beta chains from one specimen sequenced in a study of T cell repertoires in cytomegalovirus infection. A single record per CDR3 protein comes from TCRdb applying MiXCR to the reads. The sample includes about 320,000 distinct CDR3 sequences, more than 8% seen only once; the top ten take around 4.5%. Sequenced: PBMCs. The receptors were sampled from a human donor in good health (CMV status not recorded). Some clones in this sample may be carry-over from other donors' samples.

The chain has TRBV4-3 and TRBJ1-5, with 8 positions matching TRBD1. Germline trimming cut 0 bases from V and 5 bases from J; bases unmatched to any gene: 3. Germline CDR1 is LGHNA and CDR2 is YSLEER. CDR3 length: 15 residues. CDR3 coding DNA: TGCGCCAGCAGCCAAGAGGCAGGGGGCTATCAGCCCCAGCATTTT. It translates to CASSQEAGGYQPQHF.

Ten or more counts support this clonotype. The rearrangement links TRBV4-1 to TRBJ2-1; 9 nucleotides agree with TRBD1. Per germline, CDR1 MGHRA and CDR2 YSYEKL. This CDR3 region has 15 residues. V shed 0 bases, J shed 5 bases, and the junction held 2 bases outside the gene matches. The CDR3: CASSQEGQGDNEQFF. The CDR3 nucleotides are TGCGCCAGCAGCCAAGAGGGACAGGGAGACAATGAGCAGTTCTTC.

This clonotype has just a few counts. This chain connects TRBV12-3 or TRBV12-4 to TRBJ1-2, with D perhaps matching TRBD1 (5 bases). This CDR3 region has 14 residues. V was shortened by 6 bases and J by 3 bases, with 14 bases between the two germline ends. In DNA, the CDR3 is TGTGCCAGCAGGAGGGGAGCCGTTCACTATGGCTACACCTTC. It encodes CASRRGAVHYGYTF.

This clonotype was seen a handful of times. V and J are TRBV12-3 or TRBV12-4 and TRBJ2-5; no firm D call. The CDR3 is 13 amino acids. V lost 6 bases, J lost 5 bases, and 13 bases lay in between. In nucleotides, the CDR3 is TGTGCCAGCAGCCCCGGGTCCCGGGAGACCCAGTACTTC. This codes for CASSPGSRETQYF.

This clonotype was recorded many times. CDR3 nucleotide sequence: TGTGCCAGCAGTTTAAGCGGGGCCACAGATACGCAGTATTTT. Protein product: CASSLSGATDTQYF. The gene calls are TRBV12-3 or TRBV12-4 and TRBJ2-3; 7 positions match TRBD2. Trimming cost V 2 bases and J 2 bases; bases outside gene matches: 1. The CDR3 is made up of 14 amino acids.

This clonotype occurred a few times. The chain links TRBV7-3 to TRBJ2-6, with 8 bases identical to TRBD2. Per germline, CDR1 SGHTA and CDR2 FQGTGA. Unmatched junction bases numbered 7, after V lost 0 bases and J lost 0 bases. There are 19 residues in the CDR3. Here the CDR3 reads CASSLTRLAGASGANVLTF. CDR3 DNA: TGTGCCAGCAGCTTAACAAGGCTAGCGGGCGCCTCTGGGGCCAACGTCCTGACTTTC.

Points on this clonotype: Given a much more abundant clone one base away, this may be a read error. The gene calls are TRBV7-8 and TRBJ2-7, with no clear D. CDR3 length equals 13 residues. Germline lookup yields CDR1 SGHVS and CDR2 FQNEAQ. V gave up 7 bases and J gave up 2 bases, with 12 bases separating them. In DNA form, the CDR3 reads TGTGCCAGCAACTACGGCCGCCCCTACGAGCAGTACTTC. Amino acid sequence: CASNYGRPYEQYF.

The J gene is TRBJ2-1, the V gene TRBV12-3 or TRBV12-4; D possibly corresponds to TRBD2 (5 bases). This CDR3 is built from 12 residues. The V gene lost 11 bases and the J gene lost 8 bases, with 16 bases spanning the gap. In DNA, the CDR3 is TGTGCCGCCGGCCGGGGAATTTATGAGCAGTTCTTC. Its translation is CAAGRGIYEQFF.

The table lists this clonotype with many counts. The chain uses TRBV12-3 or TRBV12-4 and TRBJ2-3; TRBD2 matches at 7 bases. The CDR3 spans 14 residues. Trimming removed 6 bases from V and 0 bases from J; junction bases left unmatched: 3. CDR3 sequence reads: CASRPSGSTDTQYF. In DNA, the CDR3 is TGTGCCAGCAGACCTAGCGGAAGCACAGATACGCAGTATTTT.

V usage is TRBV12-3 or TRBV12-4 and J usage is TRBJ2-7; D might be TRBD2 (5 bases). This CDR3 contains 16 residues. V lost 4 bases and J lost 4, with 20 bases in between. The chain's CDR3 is CASSWSTGSVSYEQYF. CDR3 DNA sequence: TGTGCCAGCAGTTGGTCTACGGGTAGCGTCTCGTACGAGCAGTACTTC.

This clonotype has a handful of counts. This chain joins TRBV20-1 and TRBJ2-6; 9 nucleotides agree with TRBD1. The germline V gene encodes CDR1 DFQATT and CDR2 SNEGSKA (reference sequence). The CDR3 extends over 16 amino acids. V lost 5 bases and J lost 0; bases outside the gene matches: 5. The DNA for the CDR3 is TGCAGTGCTGGCCGGGACAGGGTCTCTGGGGCCAACGTCCTGACTTTC. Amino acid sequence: CSAGRDRVSGANVLTF.

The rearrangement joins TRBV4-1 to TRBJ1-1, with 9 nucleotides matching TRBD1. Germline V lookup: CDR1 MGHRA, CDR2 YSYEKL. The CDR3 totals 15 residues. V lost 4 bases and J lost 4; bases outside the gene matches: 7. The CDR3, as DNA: TGCGCCAGCAGCCGAAACAGGGGGCTGAGCACTGAAGCTTTCTTT. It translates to CASSRNRGLSTEAFF.

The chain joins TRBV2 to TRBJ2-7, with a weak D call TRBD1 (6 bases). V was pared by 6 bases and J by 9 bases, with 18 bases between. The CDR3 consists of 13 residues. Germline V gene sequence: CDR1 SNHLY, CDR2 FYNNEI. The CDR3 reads CASRRTDSPGQYF. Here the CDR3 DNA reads TGTGCCAGCAGGCGGACAGATTCCCCTGGGCAGTACTTC.

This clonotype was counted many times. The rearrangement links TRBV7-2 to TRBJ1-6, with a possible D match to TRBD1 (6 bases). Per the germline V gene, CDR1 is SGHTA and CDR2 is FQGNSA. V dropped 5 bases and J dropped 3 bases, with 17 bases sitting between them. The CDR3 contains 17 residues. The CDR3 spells CASSANREISYNSPLHF. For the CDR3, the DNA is TGTGCCAGCAGCGCTAACAGGGAAATTAGCTATAATTCACCCCTCCACTTT.

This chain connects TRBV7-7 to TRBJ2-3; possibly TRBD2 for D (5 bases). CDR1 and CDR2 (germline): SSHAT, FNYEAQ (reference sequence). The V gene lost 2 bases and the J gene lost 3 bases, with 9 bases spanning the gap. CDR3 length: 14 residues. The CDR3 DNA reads TGTGCCAGCAGCTTATCGGGATGGACAGATACGCAGTATTTT. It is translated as CASSLSGWTDTQYF. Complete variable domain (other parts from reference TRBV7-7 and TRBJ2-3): GAGVSQSPRYKVTKRGQDVTLRCDPISSHATLYWYQQALGQGPEFLTYFNYEAQPDKSGLPSDRFSAERPEGSISTLTIQRTEQRDSAMYRCASSLSGWTDTQYFGPGTRLTVL.

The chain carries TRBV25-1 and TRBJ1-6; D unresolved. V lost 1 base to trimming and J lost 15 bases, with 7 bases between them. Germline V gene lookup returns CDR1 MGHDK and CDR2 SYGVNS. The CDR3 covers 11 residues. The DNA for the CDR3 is TGTGCCAGCAGTGAATTTGGATTCCTCCACTTT. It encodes CASSEFGFLHF.

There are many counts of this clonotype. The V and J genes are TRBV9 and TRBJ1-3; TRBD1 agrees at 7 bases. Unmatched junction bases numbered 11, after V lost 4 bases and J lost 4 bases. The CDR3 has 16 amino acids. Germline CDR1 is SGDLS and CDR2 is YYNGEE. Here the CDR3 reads CASSPLDRAKGNTIYF. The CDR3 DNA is TGTGCCAGCAGCCCACTCGACAGGGCGAAAGGAAACACCATATATTTT.